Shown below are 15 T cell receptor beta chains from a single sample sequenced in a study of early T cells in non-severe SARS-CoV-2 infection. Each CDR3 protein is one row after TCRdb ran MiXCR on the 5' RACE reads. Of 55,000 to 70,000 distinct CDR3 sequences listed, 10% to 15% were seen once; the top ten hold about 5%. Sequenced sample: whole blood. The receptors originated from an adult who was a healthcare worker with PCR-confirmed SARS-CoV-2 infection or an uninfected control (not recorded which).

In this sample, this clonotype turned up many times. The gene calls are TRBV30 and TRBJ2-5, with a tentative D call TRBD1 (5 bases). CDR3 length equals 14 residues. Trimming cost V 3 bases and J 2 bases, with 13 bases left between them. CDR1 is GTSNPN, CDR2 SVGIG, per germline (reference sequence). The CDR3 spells CAWRNPGPQETQYF. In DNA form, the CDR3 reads TGTGCCTGGAGAAATCCAGGGCCACAAGAGACCCAGTACTTC.

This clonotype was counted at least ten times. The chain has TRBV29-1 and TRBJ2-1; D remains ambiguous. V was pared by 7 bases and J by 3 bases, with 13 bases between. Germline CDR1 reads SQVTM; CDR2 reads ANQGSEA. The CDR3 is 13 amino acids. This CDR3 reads CSAGSLLYNEQFF. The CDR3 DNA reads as TGCAGCGCTGGTTCACTACTCTACAATGAGCAGTTCTTC.

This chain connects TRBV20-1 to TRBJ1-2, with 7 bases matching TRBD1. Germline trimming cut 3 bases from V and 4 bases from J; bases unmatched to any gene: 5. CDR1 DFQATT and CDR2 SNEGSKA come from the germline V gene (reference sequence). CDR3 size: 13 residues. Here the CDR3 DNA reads TGCAGTGCTAGGCAGACAGGGACCTATGGCTACACCTTC. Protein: CSARQTGTYGYTF.

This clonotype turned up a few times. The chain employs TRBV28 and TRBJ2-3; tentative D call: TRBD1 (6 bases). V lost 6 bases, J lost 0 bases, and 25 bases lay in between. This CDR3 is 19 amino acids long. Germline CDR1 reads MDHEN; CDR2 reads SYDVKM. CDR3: CASSRSGTPRSYSTDTQYF. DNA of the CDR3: TGTGCCAGCAGCCGTTCTGGGACACCGAGATCGTACAGCACAGATACGCAGTATTTT.

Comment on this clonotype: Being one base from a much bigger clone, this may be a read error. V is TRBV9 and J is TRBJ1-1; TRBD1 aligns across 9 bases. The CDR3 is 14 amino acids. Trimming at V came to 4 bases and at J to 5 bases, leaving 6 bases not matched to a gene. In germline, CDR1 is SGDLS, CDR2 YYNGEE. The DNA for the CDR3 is TGTGCCAGCAGCCTCCGGGACAGGGTTACTGAAGCTTTCTTT. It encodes CASSLRDRVTEAFF. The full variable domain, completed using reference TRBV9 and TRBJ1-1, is DSGVTQTPKHLITATGQRVTLRCSPRSGDLSVYWYQQSLDQGLQFLIQYYNGEERAKGNILERFSAQQFPDLHSELNLSSLELGDSALYFCASSLRDRVTEAFFGQGTRLTVV.

CDR3 coding DNA: TGTGCCAGCAGTTCCGCCCCGGGACAGGGTTTCAATCAGCCCCAGCATTTT. It codes for CASSSAPGQGFNQPQHF. The V and J genes are TRBV6-2 or TRBV6-3 and TRBJ1-5, with 9 bases matching TRBD1. This CDR3 has 17 residues. Germline trimming cut 4 bases from V and 3 bases from J; bases unmatched to any gene: 10. The germline gives CDR1 MNHEY, CDR2 SVGEGT.

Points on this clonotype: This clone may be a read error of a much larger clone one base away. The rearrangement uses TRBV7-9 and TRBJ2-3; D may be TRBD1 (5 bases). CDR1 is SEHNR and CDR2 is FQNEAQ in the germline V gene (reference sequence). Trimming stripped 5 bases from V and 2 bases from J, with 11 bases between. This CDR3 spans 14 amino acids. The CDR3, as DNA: TGTGCCAGCAGCCAAGGGGTTGACACAGATACGCAGTATTTT. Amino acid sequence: CASSQGVDTDTQYF.

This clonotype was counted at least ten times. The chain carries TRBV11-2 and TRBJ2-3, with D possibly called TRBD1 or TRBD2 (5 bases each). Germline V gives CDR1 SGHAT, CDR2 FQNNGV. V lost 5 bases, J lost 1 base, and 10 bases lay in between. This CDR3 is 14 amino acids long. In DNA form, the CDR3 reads TGTGCCAGCAGCCCCCGGGACCGCACAGATACGCAGTATTTT. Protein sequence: CASSPRDRTDTQYF.

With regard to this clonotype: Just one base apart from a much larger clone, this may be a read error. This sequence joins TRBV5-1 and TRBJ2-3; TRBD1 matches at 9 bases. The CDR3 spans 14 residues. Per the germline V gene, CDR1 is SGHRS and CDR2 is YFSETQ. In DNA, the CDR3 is TGCGCCTGCAGCTTGGACAGGGGAGCAGATACGCAGTATTTT. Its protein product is CACSLDRGADTQYF.

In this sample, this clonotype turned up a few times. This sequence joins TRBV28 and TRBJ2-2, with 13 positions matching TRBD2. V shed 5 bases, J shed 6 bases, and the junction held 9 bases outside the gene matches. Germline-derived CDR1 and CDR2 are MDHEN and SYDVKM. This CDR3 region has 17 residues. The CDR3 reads CASSTNGLAGVSGELFF. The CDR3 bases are TGTGCCAGCAGTACAAATGGACTAGCGGGAGTCTCCGGGGAGCTGTTTTTT.

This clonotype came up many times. DNA of the CDR3: TGTGCCAGCAGTCCCCGCGGACAGCCCGAAGAGACCCAGTACTTC. Its protein product is CASSPRGQPEETQYF. The chain couples TRBV28 to TRBJ2-5; TRBD1 is a possible D gene (6 bases). CDR3 length: 15 amino acids. CDR1 and CDR2 (germline): MDHEN, SYDVKM. V was clipped by 5 bases and J by 3 bases, with 16 bases between them.

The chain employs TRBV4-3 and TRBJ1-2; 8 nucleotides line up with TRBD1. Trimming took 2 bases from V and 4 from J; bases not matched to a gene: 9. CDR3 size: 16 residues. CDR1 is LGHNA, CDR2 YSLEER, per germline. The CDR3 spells CASSQFWQGASYGYTF. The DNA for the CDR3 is TGCGCCAGCAGCCAATTTTGGCAGGGGGCAAGCTATGGCTACACCTTC.

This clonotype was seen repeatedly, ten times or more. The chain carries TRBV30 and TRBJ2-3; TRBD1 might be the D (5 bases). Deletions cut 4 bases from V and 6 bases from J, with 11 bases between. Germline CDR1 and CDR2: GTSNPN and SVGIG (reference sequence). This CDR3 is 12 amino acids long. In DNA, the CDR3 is TGTGCCTGGACCGGGCCAGGGGATACGCAGTATTTT. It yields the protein CAWTGPGDTQYF.

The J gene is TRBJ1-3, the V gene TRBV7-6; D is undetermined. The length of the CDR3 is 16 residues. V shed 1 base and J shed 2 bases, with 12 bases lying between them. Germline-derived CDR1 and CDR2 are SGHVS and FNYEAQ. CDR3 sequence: CASSLGGVGPGNTIYF. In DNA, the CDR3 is TGTGCCAGCAGCTTAGGCGGGGTCGGACCTGGAAACACCATATATTTT.

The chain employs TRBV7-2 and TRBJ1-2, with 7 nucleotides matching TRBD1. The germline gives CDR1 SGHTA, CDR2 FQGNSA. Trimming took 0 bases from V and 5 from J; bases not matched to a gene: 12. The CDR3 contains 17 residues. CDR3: CASSLAAAKRGRYGYTF. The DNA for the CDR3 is TGTGCCAGCAGCTTAGCGGCCGCTAAAAGGGGGCGATATGGCTACACCTTC.